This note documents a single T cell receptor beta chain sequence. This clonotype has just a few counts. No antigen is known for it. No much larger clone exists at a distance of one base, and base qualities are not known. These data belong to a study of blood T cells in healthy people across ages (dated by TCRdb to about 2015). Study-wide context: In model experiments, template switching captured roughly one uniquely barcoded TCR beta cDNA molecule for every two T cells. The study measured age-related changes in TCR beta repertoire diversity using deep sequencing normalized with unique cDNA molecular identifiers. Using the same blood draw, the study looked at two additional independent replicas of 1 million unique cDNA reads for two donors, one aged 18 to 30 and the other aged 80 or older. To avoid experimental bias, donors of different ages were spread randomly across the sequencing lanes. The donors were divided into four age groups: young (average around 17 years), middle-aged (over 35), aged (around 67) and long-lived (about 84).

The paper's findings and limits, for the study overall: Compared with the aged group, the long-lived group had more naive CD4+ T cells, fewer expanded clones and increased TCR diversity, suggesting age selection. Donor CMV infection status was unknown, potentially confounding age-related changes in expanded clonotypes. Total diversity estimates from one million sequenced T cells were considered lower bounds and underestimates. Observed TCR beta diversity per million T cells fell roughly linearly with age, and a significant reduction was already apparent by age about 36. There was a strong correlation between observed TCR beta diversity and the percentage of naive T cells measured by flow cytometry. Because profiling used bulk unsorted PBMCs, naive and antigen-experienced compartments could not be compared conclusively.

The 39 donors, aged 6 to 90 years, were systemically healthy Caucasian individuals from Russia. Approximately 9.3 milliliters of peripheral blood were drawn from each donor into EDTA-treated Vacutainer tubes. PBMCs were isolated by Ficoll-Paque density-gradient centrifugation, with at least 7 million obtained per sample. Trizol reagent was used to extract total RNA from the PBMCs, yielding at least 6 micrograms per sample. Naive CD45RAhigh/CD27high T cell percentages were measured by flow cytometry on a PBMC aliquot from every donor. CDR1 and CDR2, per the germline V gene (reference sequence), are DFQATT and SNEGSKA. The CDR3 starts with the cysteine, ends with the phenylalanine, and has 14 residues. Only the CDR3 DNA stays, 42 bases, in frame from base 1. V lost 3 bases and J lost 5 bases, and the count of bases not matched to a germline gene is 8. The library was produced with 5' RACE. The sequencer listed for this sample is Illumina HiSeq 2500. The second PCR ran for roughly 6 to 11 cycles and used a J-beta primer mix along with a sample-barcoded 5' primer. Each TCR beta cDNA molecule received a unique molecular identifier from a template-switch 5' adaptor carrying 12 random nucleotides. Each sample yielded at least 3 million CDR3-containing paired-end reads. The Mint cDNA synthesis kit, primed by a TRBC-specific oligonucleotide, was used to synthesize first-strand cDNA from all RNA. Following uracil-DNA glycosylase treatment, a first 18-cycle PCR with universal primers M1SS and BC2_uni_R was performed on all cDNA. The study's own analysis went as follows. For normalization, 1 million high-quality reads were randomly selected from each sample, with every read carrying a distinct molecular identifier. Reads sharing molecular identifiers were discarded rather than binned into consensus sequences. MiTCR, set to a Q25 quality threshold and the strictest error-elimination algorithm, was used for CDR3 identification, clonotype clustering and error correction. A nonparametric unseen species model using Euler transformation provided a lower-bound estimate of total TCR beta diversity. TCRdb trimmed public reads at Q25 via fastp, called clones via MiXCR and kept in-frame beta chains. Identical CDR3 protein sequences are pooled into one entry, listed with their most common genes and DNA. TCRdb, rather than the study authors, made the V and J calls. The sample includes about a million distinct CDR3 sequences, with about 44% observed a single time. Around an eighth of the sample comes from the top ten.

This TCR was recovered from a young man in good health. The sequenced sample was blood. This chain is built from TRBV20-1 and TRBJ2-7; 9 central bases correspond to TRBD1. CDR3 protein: CSARIGQGTHEQYF. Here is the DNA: TGCAGTGCTAGGATAGGACAGGGGACCCACGAGCAGTACTTC.